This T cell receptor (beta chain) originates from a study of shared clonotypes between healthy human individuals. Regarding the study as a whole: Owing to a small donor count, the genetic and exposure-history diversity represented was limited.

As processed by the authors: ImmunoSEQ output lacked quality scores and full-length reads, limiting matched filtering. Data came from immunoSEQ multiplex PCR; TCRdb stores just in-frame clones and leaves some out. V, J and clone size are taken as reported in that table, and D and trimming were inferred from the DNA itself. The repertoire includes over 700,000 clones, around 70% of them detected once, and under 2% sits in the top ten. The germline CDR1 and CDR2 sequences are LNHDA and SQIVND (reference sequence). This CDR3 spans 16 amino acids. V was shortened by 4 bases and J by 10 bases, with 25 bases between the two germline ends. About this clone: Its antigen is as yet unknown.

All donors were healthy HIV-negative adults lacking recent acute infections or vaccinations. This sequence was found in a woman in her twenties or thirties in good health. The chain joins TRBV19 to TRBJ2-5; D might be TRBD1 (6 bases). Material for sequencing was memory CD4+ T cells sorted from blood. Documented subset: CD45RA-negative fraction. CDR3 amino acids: CASSTTGSGSAGDQYF. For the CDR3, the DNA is TGTGCCAGTAGTACAACAGGGTCGGGGTCCGCTGGAGACCAGTACTTC. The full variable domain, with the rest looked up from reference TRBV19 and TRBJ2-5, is DGGITQSPKYLFRKEGQNVTLSCEQNLNHDAMYWYRQDPGQGLRLIYYSQIVNDFQKGDIAEGYSVSREKKESFPLTVTSAQKNPTAFYLCASSTTGSGSAGDQYFGPGTRLLVL.